Below are 6 T cell receptor beta chains sequenced from a single sample in a study of T-cell reconstitution after alpha-beta-depleted transplantation in children. Construction of the TCRbeta library involved unique molecular identifiers. MiXCR, run by TCRdb on the PCR reads, gives a single entry per CDR3 protein. The sample lists some 500,000 distinct CDR3 sequences, 15% to 20% occurring once. Sequenced here: PBMCs from the stem cell graft donor, sampled from the stem cell graft. These receptors were collected from a human donor who donated a stem cell graft to a child with acute lymphoblastic leukemia.

The V gene is TRBV20-1, the J gene TRBJ1-5; D is undetermined. The CDR3 is 13 amino acids. The V gene's germline CDR1 is DFQATT and CDR2 SNEGSKA (reference sequence). The V and J ends lost 2 bases and 5 bases respectively, with 10 bases between them. The CDR3 loop reads CSARWAQDQPQHF. The CDR3 DNA sequence: TGCAGTGCTAGATGGGCCCAAGATCAGCCCCAGCATTTT.

The table lists this clonotype with a few counts. The gene calls are TRBV20-1 and TRBJ2-1; perhaps TRBD1 as D (5 bases). The CDR3 contains 17 residues. The germline V gene has CDR1 DFQATT and CDR2 SNEGSKA (reference sequence). The V and J ends lost 0 bases and 0 bases respectively, with 15 bases between them. The CDR3 nucleotides are TGCAGTGCTAGAGATTACCCAGGGCGGAGCTCCTACAATGAGCAGTTCTTC. Its protein product is CSARDYPGRSSYNEQFF.

This chain links TRBV2 with TRBJ1-5; maybe TRBD1 (5 bases). The CDR3 is 16 amino acids. CDR1 and CDR2 (germline): SNHLY, FYNNEI. V was shortened by 6 bases and J by 2 bases, with 17 bases between the two germline ends. CDR3 region: CASREGPRSGNQPQHF. The CDR3, as DNA: TGTGCCAGCAGGGAGGGACCCAGAAGCGGCAATCAGCCCCAGCATTTT.

This clonotype has only a few counts. The chain joins TRBV10-3 to TRBJ2-1, with TRBD2 matching over 11 bases. The CDR3 runs 15 residues. Trimming removed 2 bases from V and 9 bases from J; junction bases left unmatched: 6. The germline CDR1 and CDR2 sequences are ENHRY and SYGVKD. CDR3 sequence reads: CAISETSGSDGEQFF. The CDR3 bases are TGTGCCATCAGTGAGACTAGCGGGAGTGACGGTGAGCAGTTCTTC.

The gene calls are TRBV18 and TRBJ2-7, with 10 nucleotides matching TRBD2. This CDR3 has 14 amino acids. The germline V gene has CDR1 KGHSH and CDR2 LQKENI. Trimming removed 5 bases from V and 6 bases from J; junction bases left unmatched: 7. In DNA form, the CDR3 reads TGTGCCAGCTCAGTCTCAGCGGGAGGGATCGAGCAGTACTTC. Protein: CASSVSAGGIEQYF.

There are a few counts of this clonotype. This chain joins TRBV5-1 and TRBJ1-4; D possibly corresponds to TRBD1 (6 bases). Germline V gives CDR1 SGHRS, CDR2 YFSETQ. The CDR3 runs to 15 residues. V lost 0 bases and J lost 8, with 14 bases in between. CDR3 bases: TGCGCCAGCAGCTTGGGCAGTGGGACAACGGAAAAACTGTTTTTT. It encodes CASSLGSGTTEKLFF.